This TCR beta chain was captured in a study of blood T cells in healthy people across ages. Study observations and caveats: Per-million-T-cell TCR beta diversity fell roughly linearly with age. Both naive CD4+ cell counts and diversity were greater in long-lived donors than in aged donors. The lack of PBMC sorting stopped any conclusive naive versus antigen-experienced comparison.

Worth noting for this clonotype: Its antigen is currently unknown.

A second PCR, run for roughly 7 to 12 cycles, used a sample-barcoded 5' primer plus a J-beta primer mix. TCRdb independently ran MiXCR on the 5' RACE reads; one entry per CDR3 protein. The sample lists around 1.5 million distinct CDR3 sequences; roughly 59% were seen once. The sample consisted of blood. This sequence was found in a man between 18 and 35 years old in good health.

The CDR3 region has the DNA TGTGCCAGCAGTTACGGGGCTAGCGGGGTCCCTGGGGAGACCCAGTACTTC. Translating gives CASSYGASGVPGETQYF. The chain carries TRBV6-2 or TRBV6-3 and TRBJ2-7; 9 positions agree with TRBD2. The last part of the DNA fits TRBJ2-5 better; the J call may be wrong. The CDR3 covers 17 residues. CDR1 is MNHEY, CDR2 SVGEGT, per germline.